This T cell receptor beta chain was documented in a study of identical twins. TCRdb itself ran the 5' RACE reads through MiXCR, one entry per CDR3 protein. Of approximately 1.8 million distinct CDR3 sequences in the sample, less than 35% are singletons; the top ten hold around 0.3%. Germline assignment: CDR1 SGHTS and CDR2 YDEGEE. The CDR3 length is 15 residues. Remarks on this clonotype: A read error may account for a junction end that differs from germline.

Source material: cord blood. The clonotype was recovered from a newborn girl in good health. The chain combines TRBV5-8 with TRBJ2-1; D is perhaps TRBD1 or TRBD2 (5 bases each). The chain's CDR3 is CASSLSGTVTNEQLF. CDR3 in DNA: TGTGCCAGCAGTTTGTCCGGGACGGTGACCAATGAGCAGTTGTTC.